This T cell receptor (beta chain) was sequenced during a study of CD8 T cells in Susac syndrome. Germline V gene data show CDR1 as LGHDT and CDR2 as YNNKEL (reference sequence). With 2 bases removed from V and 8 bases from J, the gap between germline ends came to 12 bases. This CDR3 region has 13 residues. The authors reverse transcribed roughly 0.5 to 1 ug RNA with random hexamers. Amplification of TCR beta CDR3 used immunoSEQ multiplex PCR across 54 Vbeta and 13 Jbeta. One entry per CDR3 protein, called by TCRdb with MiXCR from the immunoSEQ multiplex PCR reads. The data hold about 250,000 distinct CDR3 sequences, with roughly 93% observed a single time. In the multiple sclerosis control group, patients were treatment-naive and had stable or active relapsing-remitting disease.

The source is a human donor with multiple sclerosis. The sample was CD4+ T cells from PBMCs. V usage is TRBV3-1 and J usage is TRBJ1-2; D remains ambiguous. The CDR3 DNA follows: TGTGCCAGCAGCCAACTAACGCCCAGAGGCTACACCTTC. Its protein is CASSQLTPRGYTF.